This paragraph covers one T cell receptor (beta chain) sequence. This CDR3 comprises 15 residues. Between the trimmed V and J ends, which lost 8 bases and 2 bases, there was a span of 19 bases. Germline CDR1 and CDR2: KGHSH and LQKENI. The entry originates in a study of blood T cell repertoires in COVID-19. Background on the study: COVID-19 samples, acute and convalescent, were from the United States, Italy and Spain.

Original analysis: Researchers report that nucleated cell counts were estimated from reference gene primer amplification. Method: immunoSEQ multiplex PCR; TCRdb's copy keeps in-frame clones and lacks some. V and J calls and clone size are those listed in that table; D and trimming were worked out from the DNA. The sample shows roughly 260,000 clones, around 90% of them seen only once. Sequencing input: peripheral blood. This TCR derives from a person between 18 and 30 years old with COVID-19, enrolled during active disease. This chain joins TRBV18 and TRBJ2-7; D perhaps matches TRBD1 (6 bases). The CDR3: CASQTLRTDPYEQYF. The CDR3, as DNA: TGTGCCAGCCAAACCCTGCGGACAGATCCCTACGAGCAGTACTTC.